These 2 T cell receptor beta chains were sequenced from one sample in a study of Tregs in tolerant kidney transplant recipients. Libraries were prepared by immunoSEQ multiplex PCR; TCRdb keeps only in-frame clonotypes and omits some of them. The sample carries about 240,000 clones, more than 65% recorded once. The sequenced sample consisted of CD4+ T cells from blood. These receptors were obtained from a human donor in good health.

This chain connects TRBV13 to TRBJ1-2, with TRBD1 as a possible D gene (5 bases). Germline assignment: CDR1 PRHDT and CDR2 FYEKMQ (reference sequence). With 1 base removed from V and 4 bases from J, the gap between germline ends came to 13 bases. The CDR3 runs 15 residues. CDR3 nucleotides: TGTGCCAGCAGCTTAGTTGCGGGACGGTTCTATGGCTACACCTTC. Translating it yields CASSLVAGRFYGYTF.

J is TRBJ1-4 and V is TRBV6-5; 12 positions match TRBD1. The CDR3 spans 14 residues. The germline V gene encodes CDR1 MNHEY and CDR2 SVGAGI. V shed 4 bases, J shed 8 bases, and the junction held 2 bases outside the gene matches. The CDR3 region is CASSWDRGREKLFF. The CDR3, as DNA: TGTGCCAGCAGTTGGGACAGGGGGCGGGAAAAACTGTTTTTT.